This record covers a single T cell receptor (beta chain). It lacks a known antigen. Base qualities are missing; no much larger clone stands one base away. The immunoSEQ Assay, a bias-controlled multiplex PCR, was used to amplify TCRbeta CDR3 regions from genomic DNA. In the original analysis: Within the assay, amplification of reference gene primers was used to estimate how many nucleated cells each sample contained. To quantify the absolute abundance of each unique TCRbeta CDR3 rearrangement, sequence reads were collapsed and filtered. For each sample, productive Simpson clonality was calculated as the square root of Simpson's diversity index over productive rearrangements. TCRdb retrieved this table from immuneACCESS and kept in-frame rearrangements only. Not all clones are present; in checked studies, unresolved V genes account for under half, and no reason is known for the remainder. The V and J calls and clone size come from that table; D and trimming were worked out from the DNA. A total of some 58,000 clones appear in this sample, approximately 92% of them only once. 4.6% of the sample is taken by the ten largest.

The record originates from a study of blood T cell repertoires in COVID-19 (dated by TCRdb to between 2020 and 2021). About the full investigation: The collaborator samples originated in the United States, Italy and Spain and spanned the acute and convalescent phases of COVID-19. Deeply sampled blood TCRbeta repertoires from subjects exposed to, actively infected with, or recovered from COVID-19 were included in the dataset. HLA class I and class II types, where available, came from metadata supplied by the sample provider rather than from assay-based typing. The material from the prospective study consisted of cDNA or gDNA derived from T cells, B-cell-depleted T cells, or PBMCs. The repertoires were released in a freely available public database meant as a resource for research on the immune response to SARS-CoV-2. The samples were drawn from two sources: the first 160 participants of the ongoing ImmuneRACE study, and 1,000 to 1,500 subjects contributed by 6 global collaborators. A de-identified subject ID, COVID-19 status, age in years and sex were almost always included in the sample metadata. What the work shows at the level of the full study, not this receptor alone: How much clinical and demographic metadata was included differed by source and by participant, and the metadata was provided uncurated.

Collaborating institutions collected whole blood in K2EDTA tubes following their own protocols. For TCRbeta analysis, collaborators shipped samples in one of three forms: frozen whole blood, isolated PBMCs, or DNA extracted from either of those sample types. The CDR3, from cysteine to phenylalanine, totals 17 residues. Only CDR3 DNA is held: 51 bases, read in frame from base 1. Based on the germline V gene, the CDR1 and CDR2 sequences are KGHSH and LQKENI. V and J lose 0 bases and 5 bases, and a span of 18 bases separates them. The rearrangement joined TRBV18 to TRBJ2-3; TRBD2 is a possible D gene, resting on 8 matching bases. This receptor was obtained from a man between 45 and 60 years old with active COVID-19. The material sequenced was peripheral blood. The sequenced DNA: TGTGCCAGCTCACCACCAAACAGCGGGGGACAGATAGATACGCAGTATTTT. Its protein reads: CASSPPNSGGQIDTQYF. The full variable domain, completed from the reference TRBV18 and TRBJ2-3 proteins outside the CDR3, reads NAGVMQNPRHLVRRRGQEARLRCSPMKGHSHVYWYRQLPEEGLKFMVYLQKENIIDESGMPKERFSAEFPKEGPSILRIQQVVRGDSAAYFCASSPPNSGGQIDTQYFGPGTRLTVL.